These 25 T cell receptor beta chains were all obtained from the same sample, sequenced in a study of blood T cell repertoires in COVID-19. Produced via immunoSEQ multiplex PCR; TCRdb's table is partial and in-frame only. The sample shows 120,000 or so clones, 82% of them seen only once. Sample: peripheral blood. Source of these receptors: a woman aged 70 to 79 with acute or convalescent COVID-19.

This chain uses TRBV7-2 with TRBJ1-1; D perhaps matches TRBD1 (6 bases). Germline V CDR1 and CDR2: SGHTA, FQGNSA. Trimming took off 3 bases at V and 1 base at J, with 12 bases between the two ends. The CDR3 covers 15 residues. For the CDR3, the DNA is TGTGCCAGCAGCTTGTTGGGGGCGGGGAACACTGAAGCTTTCTTT. The encoded protein is CASSLLGAGNTEAFF. The full variable domain, rest sourced from reference TRBV7-2 and TRBJ1-1, is GAGVSQSPSNKVTEKGKDVELRCDPISGHTALYWYRQSLGQGLEFLIYFQGNSAPDKSGLPSDRFSAERTGGSVSTLTIQRTQQEDSAVYLCASSLLGAGNTEAFFGQGTRLTVV.

The chain couples TRBV7-9 to TRBJ1-1, with 7 nucleotides matching TRBD1. With V trimmed by 6 bases and J by 1 base, 5 bases remained unmatched. Germline V gene lookup returns CDR1 SEHNR and CDR2 FQNEAQ (reference sequence). This CDR3 spans 14 amino acids. CDR3 in DNA: TGTGCCAGCAGACCGACAGGGCAGAACACTGAAGCTTTCTTT. Translated: CASRPTGQNTEAFF.

CDR3 nucleotide sequence: TGTGCCAGCAGCTTAGGGACAGGGGGCAGCACTGAAGCTTTCTTT. It codes for CASSLGTGGSTEAFF. The chain combines TRBV7-2 with TRBJ1-1; 11 bases line up with TRBD1. After removal of 1 base from V and 4 bases from J, the junction contained 2 bases not matched to a gene. Germline CDR1 is SGHTA and CDR2 is FQGNSA. CDR3 length: 15 residues.

This clone has a handful of counts. The chain employs TRBV25-1 and TRBJ1-5, with TRBD1 matching over 12 bases. The CDR3 sequence is 16 residues long. CDR1 is MGHDK, CDR2 SYGVNS, per germline. V lost 6 bases and J lost 1; bases outside the gene matches: 4. CDR3 nucleotide sequence: TGTGCCAGCAGGGGACAGGGGGCCCTGAGCAATCAGCCCCAGCATTTT. Translation: CASRGQGALSNQPQHF.

V and J are TRBV19 and TRBJ1-5, with 10 bases identical to TRBD1. Germline V gene sequence: CDR1 LNHDA, CDR2 SQIVND (reference sequence). The CDR3 runs to 13 residues. J was trimmed by 5 bases and V by 11 bases; bases with no gene match: 6. In DNA, the CDR3 is TGTGCCTCATGGGACAGGGGTGATCAGCCCCAGCATTTT. Protein product: CASWDRGDQPQHF.

This chain connects TRBV5-6 to TRBJ1-1; TRBD1 is a possible D gene (5 bases). The CDR3 is made up of 18 amino acids. From germline, CDR1 is SGHDT and CDR2 YYEEEE. Trimming removed 0 bases at V and 3 bases at J, with 21 bases between. CDR3 region: CASSLGGGPLTQHTEAFF. The CDR3 DNA reads TGTGCCAGCAGCTTGGGGGGCGGACCACTCACACAACACACTGAAGCTTTCTTT.

The V call is TRBV11-3, the J call TRBJ2-5, with 7 bases aligning to TRBD2. Germline V gene sequence: CDR1 SGHNT, CDR2 YENEEA. After removal of 1 base from V and 5 bases from J, the junction contained 4 bases not matched to a gene. CDR3 length: 14 amino acids. For the CDR3, the DNA is TGTGCCAGCAGCTTAGGCGGTAGCGGGGAGACCCAGTACTTC. This codes for CASSLGGSGETQYF.

The gene calls are TRBV27 and TRBJ1-1; 7 bases fit TRBD1. CDR1 MNHEY and CDR2 SMNVEV come from the germline V gene (reference sequence). The CDR3 is made up of 15 amino acids. The J segment lost 2 bases and the V segment lost 5 bases, leaving 8 bases of the junction unmatched. CDR3 sequence (DNA): TGTGCCAGCAGTGCGACAGGGAGCTTTAACACTGAAGCTTTCTTT. It specifies CASSATGSFNTEAFF.

The chain combines TRBV30 with TRBJ1-5; D ambiguous. Germline V gene sequence: CDR1 GTSNPN, CDR2 SVGIG (reference sequence). V was pared by 2 bases and J by 4 bases, with 12 bases between. The CDR3 has 14 amino acids. The CDR3 loop reads CAWSPVSSNQPQHF. CDR3 bases: TGTGCCTGGAGTCCAGTTTCAAGTAATCAGCCCCAGCATTTT.

This clone came up a few times. The J gene is TRBJ1-5, the V gene TRBV19, with D hard to call. The V gene's germline CDR1 is LNHDA and CDR2 SQIVND (reference sequence). V shed 6 bases and J shed 5 bases, with 11 bases lying between them. There are 13 residues in the CDR3. CDR3 protein: CASSQLGDQPQHF. CDR3 nucleotide sequence: TGTGCCAGTAGCCAACTCGGGGATCAGCCCCAGCATTTT.

The genes are TRBV9 and TRBJ2-2, with 13 bases that match TRBD2. The CDR3 has 20 amino acids. Germline V lookup: CDR1 SGDLS, CDR2 YYNGEE. V shed 3 bases, J shed 1 base, and the junction held 12 bases outside the gene matches. The CDR3 sequence is CASSARGGLAGRRNTGELFF. The CDR3 DNA follows: TGTGCCAGCAGCGCCCGGGGGGGACTAGCGGGGCGGAGGAACACCGGGGAGCTGTTTTTT.

The gene calls are TRBV5-4 and TRBJ2-3, with D possibly being TRBD2 (5 bases). Germline CDR1 SGHNT, CDR2 YYREEE (reference sequence). The CDR3 spans 14 residues. V was pared by 4 bases and J by 1 base, with 10 bases between. The chain's CDR3 is CASSPDGGTDTQYF. CDR3 nucleotide sequence: TGTGCCAGCAGCCCCGACGGGGGCACAGATACGCAGTATTTT.

The chain couples TRBV5-6 to TRBJ1-1, with D possibly being TRBD1 (6 bases). The CDR3 length is 15 residues. V gave up 4 bases and J gave up 0 bases, with 13 bases separating them. Germline CDR1 SGHDT, CDR2 YYEEEE. The chain's CDR3 is CASSRGGGVNTEAFF. The CDR3 DNA follows: TGTGCCAGCAGCCGAGGGGGAGGGGTGAACACTGAAGCTTTCTTT.

The gene calls are TRBV13 and TRBJ1-3, with 7 bases aligning to TRBD1. Losses at the gene ends were 6 bases for V and 1 base for J; bases not matched to a gene: 9. Germline V gene sequence: CDR1 PRHDT, CDR2 FYEKMQ (reference sequence). This CDR3 spans 16 amino acids. The CDR3 DNA follows: TGTGCCAGCAGTTTCGACAGGGTCGGGTCTGGAAACACCATATATTTT. Its protein product is CASSFDRVGSGNTIYF. Looking up the rest from reference TRBV13 and TRBJ1-3 gives the full variable domain: AAGVIQSPRHLIKEKRETATLKCYPIPRHDTVYWYQQGPGQDPQFLISFYEKMQSDKGSIPDRFSAQQFSDYHSELNMSSLELGDSALYFCASSFDRVGSGNTIYFGEGSWLTVV.

The V gene is TRBV10-3, the J gene TRBJ1-2; TRBD1 matches 9 bases. The V segment lost 4 bases and the J segment 6 bases; nucleotides outside the gene matches: 9. There are 15 residues in the CDR3. Germline assignment: CDR1 ENHRY and CDR2 SYGVKD. This CDR3 reads CAISGGRTGADGYTF. The CDR3 DNA follows: TGTGCCATCAGTGGTGGCCGGACAGGGGCGGATGGCTACACCTTC.

The chain employs TRBV10-3 and TRBJ2-5; 7 positions match TRBD2. In germline, CDR1 is ENHRY, CDR2 SYGVKD. With 11 bases clipped from V and 1 base from J, the junction kept 7 bases outside the gene matches. CDR3 length equals 13 residues. CDR3 in DNA: TGTGCCGGCGCTAGCGGTGGCCAAGAGACCCAGTACTTC. Its translation is CAGASGGQETQYF.

The V gene is TRBV7-2, the J gene TRBJ1-5, with a possible D match to TRBD1 (5 bases). V gave up 0 bases and J gave up 5 bases, with 14 bases separating them. The CDR3 has 16 residues. Looked up from germline, CDR1 is SGHTA and CDR2 is FQGNSA. The CDR3 DNA is TGTGCCAGCAGCTTAGCCCTGGGGGGGAGGGATCAGCCCCAGCATTTT. It codes for CASSLALGGRDQPQHF.

The chain links TRBV5-4 to TRBJ2-1; 8 bases agree with TRBD2. The CDR3 sequence is 16 residues long. Germline V gene lookup returns CDR1 SGHNT and CDR2 YYREEE (reference sequence). V lost 5 bases, J lost 2 bases, and 9 bases stayed unmatched. This chain's CDR3 is CASRKWAGLAYNEQFF. The CDR3 DNA sequence: TGTGCCAGCAGAAAATGGGCGGGACTAGCCTACAATGAGCAGTTCTTC.

V and J are TRBV20-1 and TRBJ2-1; 8 positions agree with TRBD1. Germline V gene sequence: CDR1 DFQATT, CDR2 SNEGSKA (reference sequence). This CDR3 region has 11 residues. Trimming removed 7 bases from V and 9 bases from J; junction bases left unmatched: 5. CDR3 sequence reads: CSGWTGSEQFF. The CDR3 bases are TGCAGTGGTTGGACAGGGAGTGAGCAGTTCTTC.

The V gene is TRBV4-2, the J gene TRBJ1-2; unclear D gene. Trimming shortened V by 0 bases and J by 7 bases, and 12 bases separated the two germline ends. Germline V CDR1 and CDR2: LGHNA, YNFKEQ. This CDR3 spans 14 amino acids. CDR3 loop: CASSQDRKGGGYTF. The CDR3 nucleotides are TGTGCCAGCAGCCAAGATCGGAAAGGAGGTGGCTACACCTTC.

This clone was detected once. This chain connects TRBV7-9 to TRBJ1-2; D is unresolved. The germline gives CDR1 SEHNR, CDR2 FQNEAQ (reference sequence). This CDR3 contains 14 residues. Trimming shortened V by 0 bases and J by 4 bases, and 9 bases separated the two germline ends. The CDR3 bases are TGTGCCAGCAGCTTAGCCCCAGGCACCTATGGCTACACCTTC. Translated, it gives CASSLAPGTYGYTF.

This sequence joins TRBV4-3 and TRBJ2-7; D remains ambiguous. V gave up 4 bases and J gave up 3 bases, with 16 bases separating them. This CDR3 is 15 amino acids long. The V gene's germline CDR1 is LGHNA and CDR2 YSLEER. CDR3 region: CASSPLRDTNYEQYF. Here the CDR3 DNA reads TGCGCCAGCAGCCCCCTCCGAGACACGAACTACGAGCAGTACTTC.

The chain recombines TRBV6-4 with TRBJ1-2; perhaps TRBD1 as D (5 bases). This CDR3 region has 14 residues. The germline V gene has CDR1 MRHNA and CDR2 SNTAGT. Trimming removed 2 bases from V and 1 base from J, with 8 bases in between. The CDR3 sequence is CASSDIGGNYGYTF. The CDR3 DNA follows: TGTGCCAGCAGTGACATCGGGGGTAACTATGGCTACACCTTC.

There are a few counts of this clone. For the CDR3, the DNA is TGTGCCAGCAGCCACGGACAGGGGACCTATCCCTCTGGAAACACCATATATTTT. It specifies CASSHGQGTYPSGNTIYF. The V call is TRBV7-2, the J call TRBJ1-3; 9 nucleotides agree with TRBD1. In germline, CDR1 is SGHTA, CDR2 FQGNSA. The CDR3 runs 18 residues. The trim removed 5 bases at V and 0 bases at J, leaving 11 bases unmatched.

This clone was counted a single time. This chain joins TRBV2 and TRBJ2-2; TRBD1 aligns across 7 bases. Germline-derived CDR1 and CDR2 are SNHLY and FYNNEI. CDR3 length: 17 amino acids. V gave up 0 bases and J gave up 6 bases; unmatched junction bases: 10. The CDR3 bases are TGTGCCAGCAGTGAAGCGGTCGACAGGGTTTCGGCCGGGGAGCTGTTTTTT. Its translation: CASSEAVDRVSAGELFF.